This T cell receptor beta chain was obtained from a study of T cells in localized non-small cell lung cancer. Regarding this clone: Its cognate antigen is unknown.

Measured with immunoSEQ multiplex PCR; TCRdb has only the in-frame clones, and not every one. The sample shows about 78,000 clones, 84% of them seen only once. Study results and limitations: Clonality peaked in uninvolved adjacent lung rather than tumor. Prolonged overall survival went with higher T cell density in the blood.

In germline, CDR1 is MNHEY, CDR2 SVGAGI. V lost 6 bases, J lost 0 bases, and 8 bases stayed unmatched. This CDR3 is built from 15 residues. The receptor was derived from a man aged 40 to 75 with stage I lung adenocarcinoma. The chain employs TRBV6-5 and TRBJ2-7, with TRBD2 matching 7 bases. The specimen was peripheral blood, collected before any cancer treatment. The CDR3 nucleotides are TGTGCCAGCAGCCGACTAGCCCAGAGCTCCTACGAGCAGTACTTC. The encoded protein is CASSRLAQSSYEQYF.